This record concerns one T cell receptor (beta chain) sequence. This likely comes from a read error, as the CDR3 has no conserved phenylalanine or tryptophan at its end. It is unclear where the CDR3 begins or ends on the DNA, so no DNA is shown, and the CDR3 is as TCRdb lists it. Method: immunoSEQ multiplex PCR; TCRdb's copy keeps in-frame clones and lacks some. The sample holds about 100,000 clones, more than 85% seen once. The sample originates from a study of T cell changes during pregnancy in multiple sclerosis. Looked up from germline, CDR1 is MNHEY and CDR2 is SVGAGI. The CDR3 spans 12 residues, counting both ends.

The chain couples TRBV6-5 to TRBJ2-7; the table's D call, TRBD2, was not checked against the DNA. Source: peripheral blood, taken after pregnancy. The clonotype was recovered from a female donor with multiple sclerosis, enrolled in a pregnancy study. CDR3 in amino acids: CASRLLAGTPRA.